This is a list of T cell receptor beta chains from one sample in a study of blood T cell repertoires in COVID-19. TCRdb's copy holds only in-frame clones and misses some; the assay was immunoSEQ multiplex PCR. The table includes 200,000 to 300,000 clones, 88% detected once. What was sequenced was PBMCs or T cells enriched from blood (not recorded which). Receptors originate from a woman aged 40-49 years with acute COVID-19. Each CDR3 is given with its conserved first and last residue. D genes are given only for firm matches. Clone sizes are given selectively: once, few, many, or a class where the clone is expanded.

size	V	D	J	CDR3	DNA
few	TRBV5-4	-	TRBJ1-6	CASSDSRGGSPLHF	TGTGCCAGCAGCGATTCTCGAGGAGGCTCACCCCTCCACTTT
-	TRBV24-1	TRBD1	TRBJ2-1	CATSDLTDRGLHPSSNEQFF	TGTGCCACCAGTGATTTGACAGACAGGGGCCTCCATCCGTCGTCCAATGAGCAGTTCTTC
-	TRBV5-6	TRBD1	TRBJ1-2	CASSLVGQGTNYGYTF	TGTGCCAGCAGTCTCGTGGGACAGGGTACTAACTATGGCTACACCTTC
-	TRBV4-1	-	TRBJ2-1	CASSQDEWNEQFF	TGCGCCAGCAGCCAAGATGAGTGGAATGAGCAGTTCTTC
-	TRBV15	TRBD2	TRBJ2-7	CATSGLAGKSGEQYF	TGTGCCACCAGCGGGCTAGCGGGAAAGAGTGGCGAGCAGTACTTC
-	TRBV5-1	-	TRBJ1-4	CASSQQGNEKLFF	TGCGCCAGCAGCCAACAGGGAAATGAAAAACTGTTTTTT
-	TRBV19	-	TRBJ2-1	CASSITPYPMRSYNEQFF	TGTGCCAGTAGTATTACCCCATATCCTATGCGCTCCTACAATGAGCAGTTCTTC
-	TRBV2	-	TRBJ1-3	CASSGAGSSGNTIYF	TGTGCCAGCAGTGGAGCAGGGAGCTCTGGAAACACCATATATTTT
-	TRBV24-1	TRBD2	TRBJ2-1	CATSDGTSGALEQFF	TGTGCCACCAGTGATGGGACTAGCGGGGCTCTAGAGCAGTTCTTC
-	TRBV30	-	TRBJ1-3	CAWNPGAGNTIYF	TGTGCCTGGAACCCAGGGGCAGGAAACACCATATATTTT
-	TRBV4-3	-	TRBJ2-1	CASSQGRDLGQFF	TGCGCCAGCAGCCAAGGCCGGGATCTTGGGCAGTTCTTC
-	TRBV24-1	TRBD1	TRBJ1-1	CATSTDRGVGTEAFF	TGTGCCACCAGCACTGACAGGGGGGTGGGCACTGAAGCTTTCTTT
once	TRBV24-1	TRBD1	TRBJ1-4	CATSDPGTANEKLFF	TGTGCCACCAGTGATCCCGGGACAGCTAATGAAAAACTGTTTTTT
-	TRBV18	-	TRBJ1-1	CASSQNREGSTEAFF	TGTGCCAGCTCACAAAACAGGGAGGGGAGCACTGAAGCTTTCTTT
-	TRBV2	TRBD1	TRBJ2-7	CASNDRGLLSYEQYF	TGTGCCAGTAACGACAGGGGGCTATTGTCCTACGAGCAGTACTTC
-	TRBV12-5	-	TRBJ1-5	CASGSTQGDNSNQPQHF	TGTGCTAGTGGTTCAACCCAAGGTGACAATAGCAATCAGCCCCAGCATTTT
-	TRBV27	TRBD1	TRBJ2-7	CASANRDRGDEQYF	TGTGCCAGCGCCAACCGGGACAGGGGCGACGAGCAGTACTTC
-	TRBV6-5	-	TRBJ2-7	CASSTHGESSYEQYF	TGTGCCAGCAGTACCCACGGGGAGAGCTCCTACGAGCAGTACTTC
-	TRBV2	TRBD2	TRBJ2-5	CASTLAGVQETQYF	TGTGCCAGCACGCTAGCGGGAGTTCAAGAGACCCAGTACTTC
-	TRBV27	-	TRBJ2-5	CATQLIQGEETQYF	TGTGCCACCCAGCTTATCCAGGGTGAAGAGACCCAGTACTTC